The rows below give T cell receptor beta chains drawn from one sample of a study of T-cell reconstitution after alpha-beta-depleted transplantation in children. TCRdb processed the PCR reads anew with MiXCR; each CDR3 protein has one entry. The table includes roughly 340,000 distinct CDR3 sequences, 15% to 20% detected once. The sequenced sample was PBMCs, mostly from graft donor cells, obtained 360 days after TCRalphabeta/CD19-depleted stem cell transplant. These receptors all stem from a male patient aged 2 to 9 who had a stem cell transplant for acute lymphoblastic leukemia, so the T cells may come from the graft donor. CDR3s include the opening cysteine and the closing phenylalanine or tryptophan. Each record gives: J gene, D gene, V gene, clone size, CDR3 DNA, CDR3 protein. D genes are given only for firm matches. The size of a clone is reported for some rows only, either as once, few or many, or as a class for expanded clones.

j_gene: TRBJ2-4; d_gene: NA; v_gene: TRBV6-2/TRBV6-3; abundance: NA; CDR3nt: TGTGCCAGCAGTTATGGTGCCAAAAACATTCAGTACTTC; CDR3aa: CASSYGAKNIQYF
j_gene: TRBJ1-5; d_gene: NA; v_gene: TRBV5-6; abundance: NA; CDR3nt: TGTGCCAGCAGCTTAGGCAGGGGTTGGAATCAGCCCCAGCATTTT; CDR3aa: CASSLGRGWNQPQHF
j_gene: TRBJ2-3; d_gene: NA; v_gene: TRBV4-3; abundance: few; CDR3nt: TGCGCCAGCAGCCAAGATCGCCTCGGCTACAGCACAGATACGCAGTATTTT; CDR3aa: CASSQDRLGYSTDTQYF
j_gene: TRBJ2-7; d_gene: NA; v_gene: TRBV7-2; abundance: many; CDR3nt: TGTGCCAGCAGCTTAACCCTACCCCGGGCCTACGAGCAGTACTTC; CDR3aa: CASSLTLPRAYEQYF
j_gene: TRBJ1-6; d_gene: TRBD1; v_gene: TRBV25-1; abundance: few; CDR3nt: TGTGCCAGCCAAACCCTGGGACAGGGGGAAAATTCACCCCTCCACTTT; CDR3aa: CASQTLGQGENSPLHF
j_gene: TRBJ2-1; d_gene: NA; v_gene: TRBV7-9; abundance: NA; CDR3nt: TGTGCCAGCAGCTTATTACCCGACAGAGAGCAGTTCTTC; CDR3aa: CASSLLPDREQFF
j_gene: TRBJ2-1; d_gene: TRBD2; v_gene: TRBV7-2; abundance: few; CDR3nt: TGTGCCAGCAGCCTTCTAGGGGTAGCGGGAGTCCATGAGCAGTTCTTC; CDR3aa: CASSLLGVAGVHEQFF
j_gene: TRBJ1-6; d_gene: NA; v_gene: TRBV28; abundance: many; CDR3nt: TGTGCCAGCAGTTTATGGCAGGTCGCCTATAATTCACCCCTCCACTTT; CDR3aa: CASSLWQVAYNSPLHF
j_gene: TRBJ2-7; d_gene: TRBD2; v_gene: TRBV12-3/TRBV12-4; abundance: NA; CDR3nt: TGTGCCAGCAGTCTAGCGGGAGGAGGCGCCTACGAGCAGTACTTC; CDR3aa: CASSLAGGGAYEQYF
j_gene: TRBJ2-2; d_gene: TRBD2; v_gene: TRBV7-8; abundance: many; CDR3nt: TGTGCCAGCAGCCTAAGACTAGCGGGAGAAAGCGGCGGGGAGCTGTTTTTT; CDR3aa: CASSLRLAGESGGELFF
j_gene: TRBJ1-6; d_gene: NA; v_gene: TRBV7-9; abundance: NA; CDR3nt: TGTGCCAGCAGCCCTAGTGCGGTCGATTCACCCCTCCACTTT; CDR3aa: CASSPSAVDSPLHF
j_gene: TRBJ2-4; d_gene: TRBD1; v_gene: TRBV12-3/TRBV12-4; abundance: few; CDR3nt: TGTGCCAGCAGTTTTGGGACAGACTATGACCTAGCCAAAAACATTCAGTACTTC; CDR3aa: CASSFGTDYDLAKNIQYF
j_gene: TRBJ2-7; d_gene: NA; v_gene: TRBV5-1; abundance: NA; CDR3nt: TGCGCCAGCAGCTTGGCTCGCGGGCCTTCTATCTCCTACGAGCAGTACTTC; CDR3aa: CASSLARGPSISYEQYF
j_gene: TRBJ2-5; d_gene: NA; v_gene: TRBV4-3; abundance: NA; CDR3nt: TGCGCCAGCAGCCAAGAGATACCTGAGGAGACCCAGTACTTC; CDR3aa: CASSQEIPEETQYF
j_gene: TRBJ1-1; d_gene: NA; v_gene: TRBV5-1; abundance: many; CDR3nt: TGCGCCAGCAGCTTGGCCGAGGGGAGGGGGACTGAAGCTTTCTTT; CDR3aa: CASSLAEGRGTEAFF
j_gene: TRBJ2-3; d_gene: TRBD2; v_gene: TRBV3-1; abundance: NA; CDR3nt: TGTGCCAGCAGCCATCTTCCTAGCGGTACAATCACAGATACGCAGTATTTT; CDR3aa: CASSHLPSGTITDTQYF
j_gene: TRBJ2-1; d_gene: TRBD1; v_gene: TRBV20-1; abundance: NA; CDR3nt: TGCAGTGCCCATGGGACAGACCCCCTCTCCTACAATGAGCAGTTCTTC; CDR3aa: CSAHGTDPLSYNEQFF
j_gene: TRBJ1-5; d_gene: NA; v_gene: TRBV28; abundance: NA; CDR3nt: TGTGCCAGCAGTTCCGACAGGATTCATGGCAATCAGCCCCAGCATTTT; CDR3aa: CASSSDRIHGNQPQHF
j_gene: TRBJ2-3; d_gene: NA; v_gene: TRBV27; abundance: NA; CDR3nt: NA; CDR3aa: CASSTPFASGTDTQCF
j_gene: TRBJ1-5; d_gene: TRBD1; v_gene: TRBV28; abundance: NA; CDR3nt: TGTGCCAGCAGCCGGACAGGGGTCGACAATCAGCCCCAGCATTTT; CDR3aa: CASSRTGVDNQPQHF
j_gene: TRBJ2-5; d_gene: TRBD1; v_gene: TRBV3-1; abundance: NA; CDR3nt: TGTGCCAGCAGCCGGCGGACAGGGGTCACAGAGACCCAGTACTTC; CDR3aa: CASSRRTGVTETQYF
j_gene: TRBJ2-1; d_gene: TRBD2; v_gene: TRBV28; abundance: NA; CDR3nt: TGTGCCAGCAGCGTGGGCGGGAGGGTATATGAGCAGTTCTTC; CDR3aa: CASSVGGRVYEQFF
j_gene: TRBJ2-7; d_gene: TRBD2; v_gene: TRBV4-2; abundance: few; CDR3nt: TGTGCCAGCAGCCAAGATTTGACTAGCGGGAGGACCTACGAGCAGTACTTC; CDR3aa: CASSQDLTSGRTYEQYF
j_gene: TRBJ1-1; d_gene: NA; v_gene: TRBV6-1; abundance: few; CDR3nt: TGTGCCAGCAGCGAGACCAGGGGTGCTTCTGAAGCTTTCTTT; CDR3aa: CASSETRGASEAFF